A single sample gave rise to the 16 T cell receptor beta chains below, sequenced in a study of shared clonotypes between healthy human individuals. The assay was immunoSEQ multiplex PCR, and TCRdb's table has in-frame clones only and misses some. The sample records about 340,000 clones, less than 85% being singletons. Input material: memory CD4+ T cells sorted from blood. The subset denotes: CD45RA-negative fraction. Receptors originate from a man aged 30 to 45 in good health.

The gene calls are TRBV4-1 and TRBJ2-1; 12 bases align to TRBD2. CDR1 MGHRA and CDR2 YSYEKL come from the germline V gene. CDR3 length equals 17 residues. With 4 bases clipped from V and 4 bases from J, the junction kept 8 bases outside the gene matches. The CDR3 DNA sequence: TGCGCCAGCAGCCTGTTTACCGGGACTAGCGGGTACAATGAGCAGTTCTTC. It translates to CASSLFTGTSGYNEQFF.

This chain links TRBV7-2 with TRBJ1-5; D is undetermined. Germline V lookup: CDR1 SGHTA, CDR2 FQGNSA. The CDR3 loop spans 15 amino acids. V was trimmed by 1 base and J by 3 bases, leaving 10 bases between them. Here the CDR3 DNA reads TGTGCCAGCAGCTTAGGCGCAGGCCCCAATCAGCCCCAGCATTTT. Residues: CASSLGAGPNQPQHF.

The CDR3 region has the DNA TGTGCCAGCAGCCTCCAAGGGGGGGCAGGGGAGACCCAGTACTTC. Amino acids: CASSLQGGAGETQYF. The rearrangement links TRBV11-2 to TRBJ2-5, with D perhaps TRBD2 (7 bases). The germline gives CDR1 SGHAT, CDR2 FQNNGV. The length of the CDR3 is 15 residues. Trimming took off 5 bases at V and 5 bases at J, with 18 bases between the two ends.

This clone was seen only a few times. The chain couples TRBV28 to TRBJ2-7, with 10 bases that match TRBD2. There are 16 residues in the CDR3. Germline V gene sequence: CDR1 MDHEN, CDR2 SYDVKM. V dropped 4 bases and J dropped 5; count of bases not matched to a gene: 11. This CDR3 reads CASSSWASGRADEQYF. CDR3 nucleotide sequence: TGTGCCAGCAGTTCTTGGGCCAGCGGGAGGGCGGACGAGCAGTACTTC.

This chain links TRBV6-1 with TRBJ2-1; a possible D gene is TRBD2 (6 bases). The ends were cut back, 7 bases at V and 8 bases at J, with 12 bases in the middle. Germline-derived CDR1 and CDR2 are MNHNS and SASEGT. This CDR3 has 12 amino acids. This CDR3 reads CASIGSIYEQFF. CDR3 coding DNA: TGTGCCAGCATCGGGAGTATCTATGAGCAGTTCTTC.

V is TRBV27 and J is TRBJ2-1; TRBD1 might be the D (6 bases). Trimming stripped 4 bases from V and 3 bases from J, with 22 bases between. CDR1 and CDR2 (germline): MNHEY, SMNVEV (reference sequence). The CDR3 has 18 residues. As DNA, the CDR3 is TGTGCCAGCAGTTCTCCCCTGGGAAAGGGACAAAACTACAATGAGCAGTTCTTC. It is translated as CASSSPLGKGQNYNEQFF.

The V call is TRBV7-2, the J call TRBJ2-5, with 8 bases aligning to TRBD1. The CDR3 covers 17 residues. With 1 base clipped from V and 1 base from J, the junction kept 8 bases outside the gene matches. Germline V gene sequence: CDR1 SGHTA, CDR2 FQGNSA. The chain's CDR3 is CASSLGNHRGTQETQYF. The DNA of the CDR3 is TGTGCCAGCAGCTTAGGCAACCACAGGGGGACCCAAGAGACCCAGTACTTC. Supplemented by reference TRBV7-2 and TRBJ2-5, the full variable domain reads GAGVSQSPSNKVTEKGKDVELRCDPISGHTALYWYRQSLGQGLEFLIYFQGNSAPDKSGLPSDRFSAERTGGSVSTLTIQRTQQEDSAVYLCASSLGNHRGTQETQYFGPGTRLLVL.

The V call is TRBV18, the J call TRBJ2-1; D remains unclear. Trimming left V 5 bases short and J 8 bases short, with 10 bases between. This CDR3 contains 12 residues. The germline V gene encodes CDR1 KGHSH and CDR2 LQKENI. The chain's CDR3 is CASSIIGDEQFF. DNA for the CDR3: TGTGCCAGCTCAATAATCGGTGATGAGCAGTTCTTC.

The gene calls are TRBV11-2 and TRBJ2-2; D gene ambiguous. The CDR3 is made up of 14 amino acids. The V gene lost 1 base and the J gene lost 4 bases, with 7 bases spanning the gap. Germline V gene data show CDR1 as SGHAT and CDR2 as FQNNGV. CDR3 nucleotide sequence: TGTGCCAGCAGCTTAGCCAAAGGCACCGGGGAGCTGTTTTTT. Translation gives CASSLAKGTGELFF.

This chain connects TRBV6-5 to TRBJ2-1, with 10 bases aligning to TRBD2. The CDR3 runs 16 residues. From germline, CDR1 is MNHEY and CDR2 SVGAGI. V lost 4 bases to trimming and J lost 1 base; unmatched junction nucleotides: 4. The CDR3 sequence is CASSSSAGGSYNEQFF. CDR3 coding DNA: TGTGCCAGCAGTTCCTCAGCGGGAGGGTCCTACAATGAGCAGTTCTTC.

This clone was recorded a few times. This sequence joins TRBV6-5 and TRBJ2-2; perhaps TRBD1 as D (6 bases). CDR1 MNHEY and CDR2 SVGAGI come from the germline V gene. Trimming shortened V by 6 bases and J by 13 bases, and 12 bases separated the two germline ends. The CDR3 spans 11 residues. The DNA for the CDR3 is TGTGCCAGCAGCAACAGGGTCGGGCTGTTTTTT. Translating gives CASSNRVGLFF.

The CDR3 reads CASSPPGQLYGYTF. In nucleotides, the CDR3 is TGTGCCAGCAGTCCCCCCGGGCAGCTCTATGGCTACACCTTC. The chain employs TRBV25-1 and TRBJ1-2; D remains ambiguous. CDR3 length: 14 amino acids. Trimming removed 5 bases from V and 4 bases from J, with 14 bases in between. Germline CDR1 is MGHDK and CDR2 is SYGVNS.

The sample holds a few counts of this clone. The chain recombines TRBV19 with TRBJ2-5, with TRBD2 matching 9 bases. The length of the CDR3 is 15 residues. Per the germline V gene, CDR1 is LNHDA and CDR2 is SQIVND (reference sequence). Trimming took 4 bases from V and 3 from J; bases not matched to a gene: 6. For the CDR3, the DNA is TGTGCCAGTAGTACGGGCGGGAGGGGAGAAGAGACCCAGTACTTC. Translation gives CASSTGGRGEETQYF.

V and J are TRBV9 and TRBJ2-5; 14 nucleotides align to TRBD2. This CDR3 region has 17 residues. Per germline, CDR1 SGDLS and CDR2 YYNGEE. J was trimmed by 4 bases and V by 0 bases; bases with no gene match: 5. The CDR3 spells CASSVEGLAGGGETQYF. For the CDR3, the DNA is TGTGCCAGCAGCGTAGAAGGACTAGCGGGAGGAGGAGAGACCCAGTACTTC.

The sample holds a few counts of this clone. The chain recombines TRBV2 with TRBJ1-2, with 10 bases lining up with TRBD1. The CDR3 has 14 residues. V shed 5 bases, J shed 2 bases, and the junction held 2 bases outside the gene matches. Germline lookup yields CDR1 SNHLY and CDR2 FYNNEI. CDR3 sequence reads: CASSPTGGNYGYTF. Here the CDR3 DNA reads TGTGCCAGCAGTCCGACAGGGGGCAACTATGGCTACACCTTC.

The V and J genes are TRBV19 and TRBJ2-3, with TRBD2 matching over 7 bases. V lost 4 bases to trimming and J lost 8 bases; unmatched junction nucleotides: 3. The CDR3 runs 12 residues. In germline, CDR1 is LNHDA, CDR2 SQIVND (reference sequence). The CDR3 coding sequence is TGTGCCAGTAGTACAGTAGCGGGTACGCAGTATTTT. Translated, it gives CASSTVAGTQYF.